Here is one TCR delta chain with its context. The data originate from a study of gamma-delta T cells after stem cell transplantation. TCRdb re-called the RT-PCR reads using CATT. The sample consists of 11,000 or so delta-chain clones, approximately 37% of them appearing once. The germline V and J ends were trimmed by 3 bases and 0 bases, with 17 bases remaining between them. The CDR3 runs 19 residues. Per the germline V gene, CDR1 is GEAIGNYY and CDR2 is EKD. This clonotype was obtained from a human donor. It is not recorded whose cells these are; they may come from a transplant donor. The V and J genes are TRDV2 and TRDJ3; a possible D gene is TRDD3 (5 bases). The sequencing input was gamma-delta T cells. The CDR3 protein is CACDSVDMRSSWDTRQMFF. In DNA, the CDR3 is TGTGCCTGTGACTCCGTGGATATGAGGAGCTCCTGGGACACCCGACAGATGTTTTTC.